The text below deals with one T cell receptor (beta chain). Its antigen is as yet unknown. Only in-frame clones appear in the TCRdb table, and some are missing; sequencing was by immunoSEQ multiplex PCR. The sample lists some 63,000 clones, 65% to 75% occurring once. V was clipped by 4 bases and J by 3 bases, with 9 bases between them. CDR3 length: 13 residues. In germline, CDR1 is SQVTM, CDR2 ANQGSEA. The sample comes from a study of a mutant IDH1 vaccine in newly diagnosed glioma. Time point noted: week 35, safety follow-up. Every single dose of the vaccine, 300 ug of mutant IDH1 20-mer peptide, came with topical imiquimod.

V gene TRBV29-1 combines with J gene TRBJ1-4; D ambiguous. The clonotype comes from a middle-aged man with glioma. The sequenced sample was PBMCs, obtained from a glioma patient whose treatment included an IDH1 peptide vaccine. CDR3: CSVGRQPNEKLFF. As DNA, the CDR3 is TGCAGCGTTGGTAGGCAGCCTAATGAAAAACTGTTTTTT.